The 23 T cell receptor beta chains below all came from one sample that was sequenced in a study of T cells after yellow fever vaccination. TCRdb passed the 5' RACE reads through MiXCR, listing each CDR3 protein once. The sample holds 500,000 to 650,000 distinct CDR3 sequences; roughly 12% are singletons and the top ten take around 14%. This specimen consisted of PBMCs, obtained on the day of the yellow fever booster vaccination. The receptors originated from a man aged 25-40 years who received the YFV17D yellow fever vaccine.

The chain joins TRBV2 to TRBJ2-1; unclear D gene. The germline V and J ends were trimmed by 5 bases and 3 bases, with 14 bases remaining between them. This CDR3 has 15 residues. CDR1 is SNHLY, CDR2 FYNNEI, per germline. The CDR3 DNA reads TGTGCCAGCAGTCAAGGCCCTACCGACTACAATGAGCAGTTCTTC. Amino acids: CASSQGPTDYNEQFF.

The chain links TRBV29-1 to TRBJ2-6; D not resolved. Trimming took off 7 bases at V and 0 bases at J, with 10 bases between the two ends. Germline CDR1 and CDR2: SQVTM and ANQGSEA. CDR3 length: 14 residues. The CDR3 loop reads CSAKSGSGANVLTF. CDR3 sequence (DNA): TGCAGCGCAAAATCGGGCTCTGGGGCCAACGTCCTGACTTTC.

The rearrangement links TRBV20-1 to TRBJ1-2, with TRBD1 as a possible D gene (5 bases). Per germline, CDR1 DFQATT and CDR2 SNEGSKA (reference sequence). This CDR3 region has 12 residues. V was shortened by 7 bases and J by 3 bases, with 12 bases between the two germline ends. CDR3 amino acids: CSVKGFDYGYTF. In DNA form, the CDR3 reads TGCAGTGTAAAGGGGTTCGACTATGGCTACACCTTC.

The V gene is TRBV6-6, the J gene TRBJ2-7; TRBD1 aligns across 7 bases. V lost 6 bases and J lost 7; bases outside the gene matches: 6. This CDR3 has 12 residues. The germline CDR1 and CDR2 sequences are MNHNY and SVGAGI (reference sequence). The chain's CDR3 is CASRVQGLEQYF. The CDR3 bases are TGTGCCAGCAGGGTACAGGGGCTAGAGCAGTACTTC.

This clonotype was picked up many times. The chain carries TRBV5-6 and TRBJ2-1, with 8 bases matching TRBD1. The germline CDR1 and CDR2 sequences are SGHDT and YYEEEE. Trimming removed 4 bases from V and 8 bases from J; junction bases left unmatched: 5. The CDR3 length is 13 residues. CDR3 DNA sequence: TGTGCCAGCAGCCCGGACAGGGTCTATGAGCAGTTCTTC. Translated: CASSPDRVYEQFF. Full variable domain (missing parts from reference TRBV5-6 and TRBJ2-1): DAGVTQSPTHLIKTRGQQVTLRCSPKSGHDTVSWYQQALGQGPQFIFQYYEEEERQRGNFPDRFSGHQFPNYSSELNVNALLLGDSALYLCASSPDRVYEQFFGPGTRLTVL.

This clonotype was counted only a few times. The CDR3 here is CSARPAGGGWDEQFF. DNA for the CDR3: TGCAGCGCCAGACCAGCGGGAGGGGGTTGGGATGAGCAGTTCTTC. The chain couples TRBV29-1 to TRBJ2-1; 10 bases match TRBD2. The junction had 14 bases not matched to a gene; V was cut back by 7 bases and J by 8 bases. Per germline, CDR1 SQVTM and CDR2 ANQGSEA. This CDR3 spans 15 amino acids.

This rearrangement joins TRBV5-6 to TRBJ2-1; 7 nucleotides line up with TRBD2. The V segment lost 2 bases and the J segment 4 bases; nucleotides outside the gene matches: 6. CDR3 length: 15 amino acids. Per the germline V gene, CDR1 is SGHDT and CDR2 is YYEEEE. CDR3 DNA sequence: TGTGCCAGCAGCTTATGGGGAGGGCCATACAATGAGCAGTTCTTC. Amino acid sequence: CASSLWGGPYNEQFF.

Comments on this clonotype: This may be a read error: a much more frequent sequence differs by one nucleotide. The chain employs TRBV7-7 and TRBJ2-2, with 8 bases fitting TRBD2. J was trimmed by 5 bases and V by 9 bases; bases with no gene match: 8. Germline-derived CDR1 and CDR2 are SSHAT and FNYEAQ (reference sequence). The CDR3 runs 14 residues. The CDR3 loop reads CASCPSGLTGELFF. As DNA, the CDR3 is TGTGCCAGTTGCCCTAGCGGGTTAACCGGGGAGCTGTTTTTT.

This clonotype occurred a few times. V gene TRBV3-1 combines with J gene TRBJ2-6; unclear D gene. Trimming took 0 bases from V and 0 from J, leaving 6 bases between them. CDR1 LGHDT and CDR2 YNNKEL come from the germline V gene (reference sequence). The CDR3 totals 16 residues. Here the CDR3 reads CASSQERGSGANVLTF. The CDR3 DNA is TGTGCCAGCAGCCAAGAAAGAGGCTCTGGGGCCAACGTCCTGACTTTC.

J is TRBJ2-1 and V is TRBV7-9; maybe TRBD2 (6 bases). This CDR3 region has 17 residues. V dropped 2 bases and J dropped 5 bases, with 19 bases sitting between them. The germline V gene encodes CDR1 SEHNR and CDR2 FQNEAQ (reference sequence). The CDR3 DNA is TGTGCCAGCAGCTTACTGGGGCCGGGGACTGGAGACAATGAGCAGTTCTTC. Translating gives CASSLLGPGTGDNEQFF.

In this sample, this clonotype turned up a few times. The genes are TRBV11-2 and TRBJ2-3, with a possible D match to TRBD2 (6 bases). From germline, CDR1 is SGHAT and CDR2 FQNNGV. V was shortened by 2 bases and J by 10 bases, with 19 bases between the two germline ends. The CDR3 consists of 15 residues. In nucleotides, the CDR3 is TGTGCCAGCAGCTTACGGGACTCCCTCAGAGTTGCGCAGTATTTT. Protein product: CASSLRDSLRVAQYF.

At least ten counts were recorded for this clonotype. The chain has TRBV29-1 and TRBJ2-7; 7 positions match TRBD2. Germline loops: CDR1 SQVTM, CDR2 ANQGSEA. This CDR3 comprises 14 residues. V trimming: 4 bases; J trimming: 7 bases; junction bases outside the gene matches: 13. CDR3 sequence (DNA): TGCAGCGTTGGGGGAGGGGCCCATTTTCGGGAGCAGTACTTC. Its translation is CSVGGGAHFREQYF.

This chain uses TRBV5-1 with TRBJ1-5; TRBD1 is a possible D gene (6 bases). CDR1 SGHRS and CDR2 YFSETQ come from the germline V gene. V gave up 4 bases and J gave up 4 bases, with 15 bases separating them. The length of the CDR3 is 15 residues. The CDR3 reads CASSQTGTPNQPQHF. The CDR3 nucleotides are TGCGCCAGCAGCCAAACCGGGACACCGAATCAGCCCCAGCATTTT.

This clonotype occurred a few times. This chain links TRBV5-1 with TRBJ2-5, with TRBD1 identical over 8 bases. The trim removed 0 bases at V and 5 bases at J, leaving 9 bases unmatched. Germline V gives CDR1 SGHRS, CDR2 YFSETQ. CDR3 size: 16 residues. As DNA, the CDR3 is TGCGCCAGCAGCTTGGGCCCCGGGACAGGTCGGGAGACCCAGTACTTC. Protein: CASSLGPGTGRETQYF.

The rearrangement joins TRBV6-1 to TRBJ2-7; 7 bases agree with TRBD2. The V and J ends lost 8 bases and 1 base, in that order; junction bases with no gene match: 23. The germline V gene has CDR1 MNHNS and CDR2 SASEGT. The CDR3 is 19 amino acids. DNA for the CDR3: TGTGCCAGCGCCGCCTGGGGGGGAGAGGTTGGTCCTTCATCCTACGAGCAGTACTTC. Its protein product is CASAAWGGEVGPSSYEQYF.

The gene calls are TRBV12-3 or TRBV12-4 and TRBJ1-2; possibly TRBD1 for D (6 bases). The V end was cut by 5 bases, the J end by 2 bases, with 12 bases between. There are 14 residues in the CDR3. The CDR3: CASSPQGINYGYTF. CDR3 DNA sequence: TGTGCCAGCAGTCCACAGGGAATAAACTATGGCTACACCTTC.

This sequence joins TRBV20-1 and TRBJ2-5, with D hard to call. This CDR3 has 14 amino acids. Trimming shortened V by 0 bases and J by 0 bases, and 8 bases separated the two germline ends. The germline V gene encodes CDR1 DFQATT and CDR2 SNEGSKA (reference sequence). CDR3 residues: CSAREVEYQETQYF. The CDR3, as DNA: TGCAGTGCTAGAGAAGTTGAGTACCAAGAGACCCAGTACTTC.

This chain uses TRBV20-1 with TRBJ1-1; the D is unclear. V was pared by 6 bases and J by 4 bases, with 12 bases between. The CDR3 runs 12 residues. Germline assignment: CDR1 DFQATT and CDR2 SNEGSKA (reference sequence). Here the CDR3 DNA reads TGCAGTGCCGGAAGGATCTCCACTGAAGCTTTCTTT. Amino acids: CSAGRISTEAFF.

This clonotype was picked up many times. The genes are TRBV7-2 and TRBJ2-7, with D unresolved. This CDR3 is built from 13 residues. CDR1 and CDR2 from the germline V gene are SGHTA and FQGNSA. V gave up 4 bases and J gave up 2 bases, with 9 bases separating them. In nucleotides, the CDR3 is TGTGCCAGCAGCTCACGGGCCACCTACGAGCAGTACTTC. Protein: CASSSRATYEQYF.

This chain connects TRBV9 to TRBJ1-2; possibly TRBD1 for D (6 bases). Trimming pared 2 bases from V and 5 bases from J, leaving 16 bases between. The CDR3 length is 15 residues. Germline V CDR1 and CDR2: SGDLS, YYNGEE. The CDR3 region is CASSVSGTNLYGYTF. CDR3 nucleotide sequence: TGTGCCAGCAGCGTCTCCGGGACAAACTTATATGGCTACACCTTC.

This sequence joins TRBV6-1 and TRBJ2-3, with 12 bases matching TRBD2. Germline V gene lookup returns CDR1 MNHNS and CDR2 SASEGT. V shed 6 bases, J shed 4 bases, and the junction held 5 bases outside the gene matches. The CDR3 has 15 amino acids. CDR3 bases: TGTGCCAGCAGACTGACTAGCGGGAGCGCAGATACGCAGTATTTT. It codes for CASRLTSGSADTQYF.

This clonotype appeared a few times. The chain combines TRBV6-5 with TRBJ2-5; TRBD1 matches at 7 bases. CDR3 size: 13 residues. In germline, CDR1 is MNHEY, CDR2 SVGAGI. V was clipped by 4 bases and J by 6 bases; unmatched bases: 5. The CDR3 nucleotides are TGTGCCAGCAGTTTCGCAGGGGGACAGACCCAGTACTTC. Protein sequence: CASSFAGGQTQYF.

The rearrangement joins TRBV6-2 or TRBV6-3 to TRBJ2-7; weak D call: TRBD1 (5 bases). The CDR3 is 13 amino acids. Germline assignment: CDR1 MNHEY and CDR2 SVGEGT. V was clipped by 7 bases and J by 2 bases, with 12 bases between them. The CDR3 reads CASNDSPTYEQYF. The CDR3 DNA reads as TGTGCCAGCAATGACAGTCCGACCTACGAGCAGTACTTC.